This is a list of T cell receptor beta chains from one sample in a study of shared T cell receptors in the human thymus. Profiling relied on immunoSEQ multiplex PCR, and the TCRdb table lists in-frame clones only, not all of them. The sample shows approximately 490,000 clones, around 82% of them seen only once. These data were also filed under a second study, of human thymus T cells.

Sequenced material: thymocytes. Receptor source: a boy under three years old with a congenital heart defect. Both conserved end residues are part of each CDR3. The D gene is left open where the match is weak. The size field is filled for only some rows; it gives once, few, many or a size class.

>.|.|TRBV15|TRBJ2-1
TGTGCCACCAGATTCATCCCCAGGGATGAGCAGTTCTTC
CATRFIPRDEQFF
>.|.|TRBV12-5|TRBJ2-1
TGTGCTAGTGGTCCAGGGCCCCCTAGCTCCTACAATGAGCAGTTCTTC
CASGPGPPSSYNEQFF
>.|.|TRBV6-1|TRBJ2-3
TGTGCCAGCATGTTCGGGACTGGAATCGTTGATACGCAGTATTTT
CASMFGTGIVDTQYF
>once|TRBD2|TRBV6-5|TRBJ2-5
TGTGCCACCATGTTCGGGGGAGGGGAGCAGTACTTC
CATMFGGGEQYF
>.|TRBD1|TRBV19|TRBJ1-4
TGTGCCAGTAGTGCCCGGGACAGGGAGATTGCAACTAATGAAAAACTGTTTTTT
CASSARDREIATNEKLFF
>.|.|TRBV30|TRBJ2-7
TGTGCCTGGAGAGGGCTGCGGACTCTCCGTAAGGAGCAGTACTTC
CAWRGLRTLRKEQYF
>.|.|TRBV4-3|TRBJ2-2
TGCGCCACCGGCGAATGGAGGGCCGGGGAGCTGTTTTTT
CATGEWRAGELFF
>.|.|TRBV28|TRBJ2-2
TGTGCCAGCAGTTTGTGGGACTTCAACACCGGGGAGCTGTTTTTT
CASSLWDFNTGELFF
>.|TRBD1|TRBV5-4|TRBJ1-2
TGTGCCAGCAGCTACCGGGACAGGCAAAATGGCTACACCTTC
CASSYRDRQNGYTF
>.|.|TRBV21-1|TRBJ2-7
TGTGCCAGCAGGGGACTAGCGGGAGGTTCCTACGAGCAGTACTTC
CASRGLAGGSYEQYF
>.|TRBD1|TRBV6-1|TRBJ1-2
TGTGCCAGCAGTGCCTCCGGGACAGTCAACTATGGCTACACCTTC
CASSASGTVNYGYTF
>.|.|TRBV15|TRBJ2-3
TGTGCCACCAGCGACAACCTCCTCACAGATACGCAGTATTTT
CATSDNLLTDTQYF
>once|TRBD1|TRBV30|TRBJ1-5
TGTGCCTGGGCTTGGGGACAGGGGGAGCCCCAGCATTTT
CAWAWGQGEPQHF
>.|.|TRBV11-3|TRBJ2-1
TGTGCCAGCAGCTTATTGCGGGGAGGAGGGTCCTACAATGAGCAGTTCTTC
CASSLLRGGGSYNEQFF
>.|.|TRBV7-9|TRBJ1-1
TGTGCCACCCAGCTTAGGGGGACGGTGGACACTGAAGCTTTCTTT
CATQLRGTVDTEAFF
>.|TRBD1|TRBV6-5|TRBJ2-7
TGTGCCAGCAGTCGCTACAGGGGGAACGAGCAGTACTTC
CASSRYRGNEQYF
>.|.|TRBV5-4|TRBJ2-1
TGTGCCAGCAGCCCTCAGGGGTTCTACAATGAGCAGTTCTTC
CASSPQGFYNEQFF
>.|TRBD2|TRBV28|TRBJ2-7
TGTGCCAGCAGTTGCGAAGCGGGGGCCTCCTACGAGCAGTACTTC
CASSCEAGASYEQYF
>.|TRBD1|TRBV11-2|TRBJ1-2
TGTGCCAGCAGCCGAGGGGACAGCTGGCGCTATGGCTACACCTTC
CASSRGDSWRYGYTF
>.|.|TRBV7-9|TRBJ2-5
TGTGCCAGCGCCGGACGCCGGGCTAGCGAGTACTTC
CASAGRRASEYF
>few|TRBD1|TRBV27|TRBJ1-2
TGTGCCAGCAGGCCCCGGGACAGCTTCTATGGCTACACCTTC
CASRPRDSFYGYTF
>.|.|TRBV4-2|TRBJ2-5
TGTGCCAGCAGCCAGCGGGCTACCGGGGAGACCCAGTACTTC
CASSQRATGETQYF
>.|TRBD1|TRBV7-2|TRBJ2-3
TGTGCCAGCAGCTTACCGGTGGGACAGAGCACAGATACGCAGTATTTT
CASSLPVGQSTDTQYF
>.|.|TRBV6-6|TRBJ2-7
TGTGCCAGCAGTTACTCGCCCGGAGGGGAGCAGTACTTC
CASSYSPGGEQYF
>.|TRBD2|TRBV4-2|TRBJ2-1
TGTGCCAGCAGCCCACGACTAGCGGGCCCCCTAGACAATGAGCAGTTCTTC
CASSPRLAGPLDNEQFF
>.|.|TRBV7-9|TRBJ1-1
TGTGCCAGCTATAAAAAGGAGGGAAAGAACACTGAAGCTTTCTTT
CASYKKEGKNTEAFF
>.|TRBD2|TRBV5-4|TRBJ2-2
TGTGCCAGCAGCCTCCCTAGCGGGAGAAGTACCGGGGAGCTGTTTTTT
CASSLPSGRSTGELFF
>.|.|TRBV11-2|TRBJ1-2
TGTGCCAGCAGCCACTCAGAAGGGAGGGGGGACTATGGCTACACCTTC
CASSHSEGRGDYGYTF
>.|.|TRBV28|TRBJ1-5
TGTGCCAGCAGTTTACGGGGACTTAATCAGCCCCAGCATTTT
CASSLRGLNQPQHF